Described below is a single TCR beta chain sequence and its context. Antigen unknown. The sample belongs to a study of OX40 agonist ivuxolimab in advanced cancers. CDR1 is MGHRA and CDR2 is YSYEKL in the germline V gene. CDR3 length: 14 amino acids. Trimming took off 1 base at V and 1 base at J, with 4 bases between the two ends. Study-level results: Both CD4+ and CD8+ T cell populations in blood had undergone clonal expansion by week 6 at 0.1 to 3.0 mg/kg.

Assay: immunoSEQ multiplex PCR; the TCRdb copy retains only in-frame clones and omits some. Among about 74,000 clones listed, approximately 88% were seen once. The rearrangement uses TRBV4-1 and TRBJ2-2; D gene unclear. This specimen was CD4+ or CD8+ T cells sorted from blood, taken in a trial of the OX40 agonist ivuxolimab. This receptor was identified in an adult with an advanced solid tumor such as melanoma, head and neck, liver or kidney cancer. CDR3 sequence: CASSQAENTGELFF. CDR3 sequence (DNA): TGCGCCAGCAGCCAAGCGGAGAACACCGGGGAGCTGTTTTTT.